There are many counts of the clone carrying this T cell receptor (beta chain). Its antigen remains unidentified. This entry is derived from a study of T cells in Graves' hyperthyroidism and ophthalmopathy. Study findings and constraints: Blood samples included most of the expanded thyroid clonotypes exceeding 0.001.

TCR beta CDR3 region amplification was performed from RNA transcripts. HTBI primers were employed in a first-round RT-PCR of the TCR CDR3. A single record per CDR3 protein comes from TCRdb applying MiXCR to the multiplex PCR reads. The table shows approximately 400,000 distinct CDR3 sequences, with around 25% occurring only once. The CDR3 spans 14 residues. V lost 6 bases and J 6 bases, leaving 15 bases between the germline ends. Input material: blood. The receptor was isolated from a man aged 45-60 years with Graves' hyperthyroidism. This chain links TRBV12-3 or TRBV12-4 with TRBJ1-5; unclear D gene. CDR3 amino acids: CASRDGRRTQPQHF. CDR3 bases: TGTGCCAGCAGGGATGGACGGAGGACTCAGCCCCAGCATTTT.